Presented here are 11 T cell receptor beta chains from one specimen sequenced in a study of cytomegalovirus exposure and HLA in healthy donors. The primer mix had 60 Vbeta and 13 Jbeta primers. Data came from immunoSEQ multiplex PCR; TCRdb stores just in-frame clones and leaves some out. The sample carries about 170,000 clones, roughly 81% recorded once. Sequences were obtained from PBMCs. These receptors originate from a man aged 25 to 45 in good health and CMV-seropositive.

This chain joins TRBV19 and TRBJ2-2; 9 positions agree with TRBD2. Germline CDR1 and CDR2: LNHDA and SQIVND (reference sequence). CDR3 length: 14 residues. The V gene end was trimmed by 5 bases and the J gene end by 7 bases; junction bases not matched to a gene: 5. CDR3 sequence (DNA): TGTGCCAGTAGTGTAGCGGGAGCGCTCGGGGAGCTGTTTTTT. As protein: CASSVAGALGELFF.

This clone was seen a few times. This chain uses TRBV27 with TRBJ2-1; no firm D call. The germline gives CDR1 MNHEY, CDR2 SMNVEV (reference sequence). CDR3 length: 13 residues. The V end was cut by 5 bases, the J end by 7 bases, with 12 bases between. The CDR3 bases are TGTGCCAGCAGTCCCTCCTATGGTAATGAGCAGTTCTTC. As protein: CASSPSYGNEQFF.

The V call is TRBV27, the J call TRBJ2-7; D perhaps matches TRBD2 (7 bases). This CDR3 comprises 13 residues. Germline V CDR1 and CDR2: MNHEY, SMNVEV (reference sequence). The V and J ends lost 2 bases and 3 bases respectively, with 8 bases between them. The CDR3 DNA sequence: TGTGCCAGCAGTTTAAGGGGGGGCTACGAGCAGTACGTC. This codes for CASSLRGGYEQYV.

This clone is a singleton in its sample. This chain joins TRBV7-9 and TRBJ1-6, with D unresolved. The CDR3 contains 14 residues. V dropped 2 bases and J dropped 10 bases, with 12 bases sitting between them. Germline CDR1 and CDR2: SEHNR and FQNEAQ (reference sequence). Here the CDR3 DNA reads TGTGCCAGCAGCTTACAAACGGGGAACTCACCCCTCCACTTT. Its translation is CASSLQTGNSPLHF.

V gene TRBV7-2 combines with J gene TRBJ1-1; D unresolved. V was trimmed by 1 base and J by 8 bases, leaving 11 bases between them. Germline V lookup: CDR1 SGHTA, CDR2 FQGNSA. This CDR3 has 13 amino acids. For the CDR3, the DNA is TGTGCCAGCAGCTTAGGAGGGTCAGGAGAAGCTTTCTTT. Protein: CASSLGGSGEAFF. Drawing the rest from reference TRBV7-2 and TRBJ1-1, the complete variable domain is GAGVSQSPSNKVTEKGKDVELRCDPISGHTALYWYRQSLGQGLEFLIYFQGNSAPDKSGLPSDRFSAERTGGSVSTLTIQRTQQEDSAVYLCASSLGGSGEAFFGQGTRLTVV.

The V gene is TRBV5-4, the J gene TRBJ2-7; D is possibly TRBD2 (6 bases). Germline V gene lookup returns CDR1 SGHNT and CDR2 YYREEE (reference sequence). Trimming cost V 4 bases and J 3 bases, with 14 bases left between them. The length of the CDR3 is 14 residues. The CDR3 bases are TGTGCCAGCAGCGCGGGCGGGGCGATCTACGAGCAGTACTTC. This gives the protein CASSAGGAIYEQYF.

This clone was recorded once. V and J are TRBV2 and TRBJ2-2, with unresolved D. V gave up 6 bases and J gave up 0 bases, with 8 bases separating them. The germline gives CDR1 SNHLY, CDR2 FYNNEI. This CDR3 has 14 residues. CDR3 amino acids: CASSATANTGELFF. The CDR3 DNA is TGTGCCAGCAGCGCAACAGCGAACACCGGGGAGCTGTTTTTT.

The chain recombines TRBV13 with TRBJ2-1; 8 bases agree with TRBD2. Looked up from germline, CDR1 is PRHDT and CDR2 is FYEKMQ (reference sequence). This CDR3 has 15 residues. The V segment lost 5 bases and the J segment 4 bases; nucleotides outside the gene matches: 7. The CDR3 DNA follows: TGTGCCAGCAGCCAAAGCGGGAGTCTGTACAATGAGCAGTTCTTC. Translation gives CASSQSGSLYNEQFF.

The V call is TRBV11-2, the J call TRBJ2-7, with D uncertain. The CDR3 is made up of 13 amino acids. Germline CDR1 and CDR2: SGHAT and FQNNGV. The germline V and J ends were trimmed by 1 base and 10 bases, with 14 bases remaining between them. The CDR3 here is CASSLGEAATQYF. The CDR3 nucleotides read TGTGCCAGCAGCTTAGGTGAGGCGGCCACTCAGTACTTC.

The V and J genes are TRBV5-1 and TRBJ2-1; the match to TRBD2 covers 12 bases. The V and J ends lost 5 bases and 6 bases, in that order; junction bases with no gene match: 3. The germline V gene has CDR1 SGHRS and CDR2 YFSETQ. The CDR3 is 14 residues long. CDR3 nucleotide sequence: TGCGCCAGCAGGGTGACTAGCGGGAGCAATGAGCAGTTCTTC. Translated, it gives CASRVTSGSNEQFF.

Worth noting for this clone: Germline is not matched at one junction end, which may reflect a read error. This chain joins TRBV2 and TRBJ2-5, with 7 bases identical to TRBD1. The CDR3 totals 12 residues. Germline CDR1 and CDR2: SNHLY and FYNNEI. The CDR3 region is CASISTGSDLNF. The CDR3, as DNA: TGTGCCAGCATATCGACAGGGTCGGACCTAAACTTC.